A selection of T cell receptor beta chains follows, all from one sample in a study of CD8 T cells in Susac syndrome. MiXCR, run by TCRdb on the immunoSEQ multiplex PCR reads, gives a single entry per CDR3 protein. Of a few hundred thousand distinct CDR3 sequences listed, about 95% are singletons. The sample taken for sequencing was CD4+ T cells from PBMCs. The receptors were sampled from a human donor with Susac syndrome. Both conserved end residues are part of each CDR3. The size of a clone is reported for some rows only, either as once, few or many, or as a class for expanded clones.

>TRBJ2-3|-|TRBV5-4
CASSPELAGGSTDTQYF
>TRBJ2-2|-|TRBV4-1
CASSQPGATNTGELFF
>TRBJ2-5|-|TRBV18
CASSPPGSQYQETQYF
>TRBJ1-6|-|TRBV4-1
CASSQDQSGGGSPLHF
>TRBJ2-7|-|TRBV3-1
CASSPQLAGATYEQYF
>TRBJ1-2|-|TRBV18
CASSTGQGSKGGGYTF
>TRBJ2-7|-|TRBV27
CASSKPWTGLSYEQYF
>TRBJ1-1|-|TRBV3-1
CASSQEPSSTEAFF
>TRBJ2-2|-|TRBV4-3
CASSQEYTGELFF
>TRBJ1-1|-|TRBV28
CASMGSDTEAFF
>TRBJ2-5|-|TRBV15
CATSRDGSTGATQYF
>TRBJ1-1|-|TRBV6-5
CASSRDLATEAFF
>TRBJ2-1|once|TRBV6-5
CASSHTGGLLYNEQFF
>TRBJ1-1|-|TRBV2
CASSEQGKSTEAFF
>TRBJ1-2|once|TRBV28
CASSPTADNYGYTF
>TRBJ2-5|-|TRBV7-3
CASSFGGRGQETQYF
>TRBJ1-5|-|TRBV7-2
CASSLDLAGGQPQHF
>TRBJ1-2|-|TRBV3-1
CASSQSRDGSGGYTF
>TRBJ1-1|-|TRBV7-2
CASSLTGKTEAFF
>TRBJ1-6|-|TRBV6-2/TRBV6-3
CASSYRGTGYSPLHF
>TRBJ1-2|-|TRBV30
CAWSVQQGYGYTF
>TRBJ1-4|-|TRBV28
CASSLPTGTGEKLFF
>TRBJ1-5|-|TRBV29-1
CSVVLGGTGSHQPQHF
>TRBJ2-7|-|TRBV7-2
CASSPRQVGATYEQYF
>TRBJ1-4|-|TRBV20-1
CSARDMHSNEKLFF
>TRBJ1-5|-|TRBV28
CASSLQGLSQPQHF
>TRBJ1-2|-|TRBV7-9
CASNLGGVNYGYTF
>TRBJ2-7|-|TRBV7-2
CASSPDRVTYEQYF
>TRBJ1-1|-|TRBV6-6
CASSYEAGLNTEAFF
>TRBJ2-7|once|TRBV9
CASSVGGTGPYEQYF
>TRBJ2-5|-|TRBV11-2
CASSLDRVGETQYF
>TRBJ2-7|-|TRBV4-1
CASSLEEGTFYEQYF
>TRBJ1-6|-|TRBV7-3
CASSANPVGGKASSPLHF
>TRBJ1-2|-|TRBV4-2
CASSQDQGNRADYGYTF
>TRBJ2-7|once|TRBV5-1
CASSLIPSSYEQYF
>TRBJ1-4|once|TRBV11-3
CASSYGDEDEKLFF
>TRBJ2-3|-|TRBV7-3
CASSSGTGILTDTQYF
>TRBJ1-2|once|TRBV4-2
CASSQGRGPANYGYTF
>TRBJ2-6|once|TRBV9
CASSVTQGSANVLTF
>TRBJ1-6|-|TRBV20-1
CSAATGGNSPLHF
>TRBJ1-5|-|TRBV12-3/TRBV12-4
CASSQLNQPQHF